Presented here are 15 T cell receptor beta chains from one specimen sequenced in a study of blood T cell repertoires in COVID-19. The assay was immunoSEQ multiplex PCR, and TCRdb's table has in-frame clones only and misses some. The table records some 60,000 clones, roughly 83% of them present only once. Sequenced sample: peripheral blood. These receptors all come from a man aged 45 to 65 with COVID-19, enrolled during active disease.

The rearrangement joins TRBV4-1 to TRBJ1-4; a weak D match, TRBD1 (5 bases). The CDR3 contains 14 residues. The V end lost 4 bases, the J end lost 3 bases, and 9 bases lay between the germline ends. Germline values: CDR1 MGHRA, CDR2 YSYEKL. Here the CDR3 reads CASSPGTANEKLFF. The CDR3 DNA sequence: TGCGCCAGCAGCCCTGGGACTGCTAATGAAAAACTGTTTTTT.

This chain connects TRBV4-1 to TRBJ2-1, with 16 positions matching TRBD2. Germline-derived CDR1 and CDR2 are MGHRA and YSYEKL. The CDR3 is 15 amino acids. Trimming cost V 7 bases and J 12 bases; bases outside gene matches: 9. The CDR3 DNA follows: TGCGCCAGCACGGGGACTAGCGGGAGGGCCTCGGGGCAGTTCTTC. Residues: CASTGTSGRASGQFF.

The chain couples TRBV14 to TRBJ1-1; D is ambiguous. Germline V gene lookup returns CDR1 SGHDN and CDR2 FVKESK. Trimming took off 0 bases at V and 5 bases at J, with 7 bases between the two ends. The CDR3 length is 13 residues. The CDR3 DNA sequence: TGTGCCAGCAGCCAAGATTTCGGTACTGAAGCTTTCTTT. It is translated as CASSQDFGTEAFF.

The rearrangement uses TRBV28 and TRBJ1-5; TRBD1 agrees at 8 bases. Trimming removed 6 bases from V and 11 bases from J; junction bases left unmatched: 15. CDR1 MDHEN and CDR2 SYDVKM come from the germline V gene. This CDR3 has 15 amino acids. CDR3 DNA: TGTGCCAGCAGCATCTTCAGGGGGCGGATTGGGGCCCAGCATTTT. This encodes CASSIFRGRIGAQHF.

The chain links TRBV27 to TRBJ2-3; 14 nucleotides agree with TRBD2. The CDR3 is 15 amino acids. The germline CDR1 and CDR2 sequences are MNHEY and SMNVEV (reference sequence). V lost 5 bases, J lost 3 bases, and 1 base stayed unmatched. CDR3: CASSGTSGRTDTQYF. CDR3 in DNA: TGTGCCAGCAGTGGGACTAGCGGGAGAACAGATACGCAGTATTTT.

The chain has TRBV19 and TRBJ1-4, with D perhaps TRBD1 (5 bases). CDR3 length: 14 amino acids. V lost 5 bases, J lost 6 bases, and 13 bases lay in between. Looked up from germline, CDR1 is LNHDA and CDR2 is SQIVND (reference sequence). The CDR3 reads CASSAGRLDEKLFF. CDR3 bases: TGTGCCAGTAGTGCGGGGCGTTTGGATGAAAAACTGTTTTTT.

V gene TRBV4-1 combines with J gene TRBJ1-2; TRBD1 matches at 8 bases. Germline CDR1 and CDR2: MGHRA and YSYEKL. CDR3 length: 15 amino acids. Losses at the gene ends were 4 bases for V and 5 bases for J; bases not matched to a gene: 9. The chain's CDR3 is CASSPTPDRVYGYTF. The CDR3 DNA is TGCGCCAGCAGCCCTACTCCGGACAGGGTTTATGGCTACACCTTC.

This clone was counted a few times. The genes are TRBV4-3 and TRBJ1-5; tentatively, D is TRBD1 (5 bases). The CDR3 sequence is 15 residues long. Germline-derived CDR1 and CDR2 are LGHNA and YSLEER. V shed 0 bases and J shed 2 bases, with 8 bases lying between them. The CDR3 DNA is TGCGCCAGCAGCCAAGATCTGGGGCGCAATCAGCCCCAGCATTTT. Translated, it gives CASSQDLGRNQPQHF.

The chain uses TRBV19 and TRBJ2-1, with D possibly TRBD2 on 5 matching bases. Trimming took off 7 bases at V and 9 bases at J, with 16 bases between the two ends. Per the germline V gene, CDR1 is LNHDA and CDR2 is SQIVND (reference sequence). This CDR3 contains 13 residues. The CDR3 protein is CASTGLGEIEQFF. The DNA of the CDR3 is TGTGCCAGTACCGGGCTGGGAGAGATTGAGCAGTTCTTC.

The rearrangement links TRBV4-3 to TRBJ2-2; D is perhaps TRBD2 (7 bases). Germline assignment: CDR1 LGHNA and CDR2 YSLEER. Trimming removed 3 bases from V and 1 base from J, with 21 bases in between. The CDR3 is 19 residues long. CDR3 protein: CASSQGLGAGALNTGELFF. The CDR3, as DNA: TGCGCCAGCAGCCAGGGGCTGGGGGCGGGAGCCCTGAACACCGGGGAGCTGTTTTTT.

The J gene is TRBJ2-1, the V gene TRBV6-1; possible D gene TRBD1, 6 bases. Per the germline V gene, CDR1 is MNHNS and CDR2 is SASEGT. V was clipped by 3 bases and J by 5 bases, with 8 bases between them. The CDR3 is 13 amino acids. The CDR3 nucleotides are TGTGCCAGCAGTGACAACAGGGACAATGAGCAGTTCTTC. This encodes CASSDNRDNEQFF.

J is TRBJ2-1 and V is TRBV9; tentatively, D is TRBD2 (5 bases). Germline assignment: CDR1 SGDLS and CDR2 YYNGEE. V was pared by 4 bases and J by 8 bases, with 13 bases between. This CDR3 spans 13 amino acids. CDR3 loop: CASSTISGYEQFF. CDR3 DNA sequence: TGTGCCAGCAGCACAATCTCGGGGTATGAGCAGTTCTTC.

The chain employs TRBV6-5 and TRBJ1-2; maybe TRBD1 (5 bases). Germline CDR1 is MNHEY and CDR2 is SVGAGI. The germline V and J ends were trimmed by 6 bases and 14 bases, with 19 bases remaining between them. CDR3 length equals 12 residues. CDR3 loop: CASSYVGGAGTF. The CDR3 DNA is TGTGCCAGCAGCTACGTCGGGGGAGCAGGTACCTTC.

This rearrangement joins TRBV27 to TRBJ1-5; 7 nucleotides match TRBD1. Germline CDR1 and CDR2: MNHEY and SMNVEV (reference sequence). The CDR3 has 14 amino acids. V shed 5 bases and J 3 bases; nucleotides not matched to a gene: 4. In DNA, the CDR3 is TGTGCCAGCAGTATCGGGACAGACAATCAGCCCCAGCATTTT. Encoded protein: CASSIGTDNQPQHF.

The chain uses TRBV5-1 and TRBJ1-1; 7 nucleotides align to TRBD1. From germline, CDR1 is SGHRS and CDR2 YFSETQ. This CDR3 region has 14 residues. V was pared by 4 bases and J by 0 bases, with 3 bases of the junction left unmatched. CDR3 residues: CASSRGQLNTEAFF. CDR3 nucleotides: TGCGCCAGCAGCAGGGGACAGCTGAACACTGAAGCTTTCTTT.